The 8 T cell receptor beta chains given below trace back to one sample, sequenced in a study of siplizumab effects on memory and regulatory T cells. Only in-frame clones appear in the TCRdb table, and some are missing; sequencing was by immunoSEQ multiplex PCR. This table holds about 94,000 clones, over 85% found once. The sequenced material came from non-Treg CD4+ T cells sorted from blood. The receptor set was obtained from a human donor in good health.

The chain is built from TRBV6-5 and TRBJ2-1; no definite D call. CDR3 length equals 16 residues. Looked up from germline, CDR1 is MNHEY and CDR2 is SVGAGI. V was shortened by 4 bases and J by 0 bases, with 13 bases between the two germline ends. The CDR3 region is CASSSLGWSSYNEQFF. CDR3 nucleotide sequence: TGTGCCAGCAGTTCCCTCGGGTGGAGCTCCTACAATGAGCAGTTCTTC.

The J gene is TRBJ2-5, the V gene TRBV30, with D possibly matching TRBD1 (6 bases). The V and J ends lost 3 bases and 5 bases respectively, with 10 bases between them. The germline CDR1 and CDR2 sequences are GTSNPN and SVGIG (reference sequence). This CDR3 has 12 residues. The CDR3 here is CAWSTGWETQYF. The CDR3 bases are TGTGCCTGGAGCACAGGGTGGGAGACCCAGTACTTC. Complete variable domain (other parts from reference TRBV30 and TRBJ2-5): SQTIHQWPATLVQPVGSPLSLECTVEGTSNPNLYWYRQAAGRGLQLLFYSVGIGQISSEVPQNLSASRPQDRQFILSSKKLLLSDSGFYLCAWSTGWETQYFGPGTRLLVL.

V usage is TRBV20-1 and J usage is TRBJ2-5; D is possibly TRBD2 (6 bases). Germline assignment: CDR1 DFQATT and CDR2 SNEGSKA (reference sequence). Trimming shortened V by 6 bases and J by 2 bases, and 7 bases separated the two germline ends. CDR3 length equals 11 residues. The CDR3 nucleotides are TGCAGTGCGGGACTTCAAGAGACCCAGTACTTC. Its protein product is CSAGLQETQYF.

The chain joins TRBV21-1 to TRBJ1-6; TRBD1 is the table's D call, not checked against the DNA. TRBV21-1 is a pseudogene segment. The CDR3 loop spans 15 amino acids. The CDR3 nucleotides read TGTGCCAGCGGGGGCAAACAGGGGGCGGATTCACCCCTCCACTTT. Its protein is CASGGKQGADSPLHF.

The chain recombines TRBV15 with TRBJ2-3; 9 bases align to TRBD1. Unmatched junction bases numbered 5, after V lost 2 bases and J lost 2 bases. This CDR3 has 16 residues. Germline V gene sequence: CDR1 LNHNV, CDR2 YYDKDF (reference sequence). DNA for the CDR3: TGTGCCACCAGCAGAAGGACAGGGGTTTCCACAGATACGCAGTATTTT. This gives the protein CATSRRTGVSTDTQYF.

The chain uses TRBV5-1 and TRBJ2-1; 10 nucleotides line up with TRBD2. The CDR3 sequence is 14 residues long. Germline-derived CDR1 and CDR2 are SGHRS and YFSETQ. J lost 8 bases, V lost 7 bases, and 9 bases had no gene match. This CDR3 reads CASEPAGGPDEQFF. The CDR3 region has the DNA TGCGCCAGCGAACCAGCGGGGGGGCCCGATGAGCAGTTCTTC.

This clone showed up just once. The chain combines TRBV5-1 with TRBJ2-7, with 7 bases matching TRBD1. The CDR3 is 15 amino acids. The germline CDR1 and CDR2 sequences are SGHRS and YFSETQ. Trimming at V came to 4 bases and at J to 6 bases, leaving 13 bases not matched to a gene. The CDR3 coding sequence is TGCGCCAGCAGCACCGGGACAGTCCAACCCCTCGAGCAGTACTTC. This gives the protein CASSTGTVQPLEQYF.

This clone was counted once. This CDR3 reads CASSVPSETQYF. The CDR3 DNA sequence: TGTGCCAGCAGTGTTCCTTCGGAGACCCAGTACTTC. V usage is TRBV6-6 and J usage is TRBJ2-5; unclear D gene. Germline assignment: CDR1 MNHNY and CDR2 SVGAGI (reference sequence). The CDR3 has 12 residues. The V end lost 5 bases, the J end lost 5 bases, and 9 bases lay between the germline ends.